This TCR beta chain was sequenced for a study of T cells in Graves' hyperthyroidism and ophthalmopathy (dated by TCRdb to the late 2010s). Regarding the study in general: Peripheral blood was sampled at the time of initial diagnosis, prior to any treatment. To identify TCR V-J signatures that set the groups apart, the researchers used a discovery cohort of about a hundred patients, made up of 40 to 45 with Graves' ophthalmopathy and about 59 with stable Graves' hyperthyroidism. Prospective prediction of ophthalmopathy was tested in an independent validation cohort consisting of 18 to 20 hyperthyroidism patients and around 16 patients who later progressed to ophthalmopathy. The paper reports TCR Vbeta CDR3 sequencing of approximately 130 peripheral blood samples: 40 to 45 ophthalmopathy, about 75 hyperthyroidism and 17 progressor patients. Once sampling was done, hyperthyroidism patients were given methimazole at a starting dose of 30 mg daily, whereas ophthalmopathy patients were given high-dose intravenous methylprednisolone. For training and testing, the 100 or so patients in the discovery cohort were randomly divided in a 7:3 ratio. The study also compared thyroid tissue and blood T-cell repertoires from five or six Graves' hyperthyroidism patients.

Many counts were recorded for this clonotype. This clone's antigen is unknown. Base qualities are missing; no much larger clone stands one base away. From the cysteine up to the phenylalanine, the CDR3 has a length of 11 residues. Of the read, only the CDR3 DNA is kept; its 33 bases are in frame from base 1. According to the germline V gene, CDR1 reads MNHNS and CDR2 reads SASEGT. V is cut by 7 bases and J by 10 bases, and the space between the germline ends is 11 bases. The full study reports these points: Ophthalmopathy was separated from stable hyperthyroidism by a 13 V-J signature model, with about 88% sensitivity and roughly 81% specificity obtained in cross-validation and 80%/75% obtained in testing. In validation, the model predicted progression to ophthalmopathy a median of roughly 6.5 months before onset, with roughly 68% sensitivity and roughly 72% specificity. Sample size was not statistically predetermined, and investigators were not blinded to group allocation. Most expanded thyroid clonotypes (frequency above 0.001) were also found in blood, which suggests that blood repertoires may mirror thyroid immune responses.

Graves' hyperthyroidism was defined as stable when no progression to ophthalmopathy occurred over 18 months of follow-up. Hyperthyroidism patients were aged 18 to 65 years and newly diagnosed, with disease duration of less than 2 months. Any patient with an uncontrolled infection, another autoimmune disease, pregnancy or lactation was excluded. Diagnoses were based on clinical symptoms, serum thyroxine and TRAb, thyroid ultrasound and orbital computed tomography. PBMCs were isolated from 7.5 to 10 ml of fresh peripheral blood by Ficoll-Paque density gradient centrifugation. Total RNA was extracted with Trizol reagent, and quality was checked on an Agilent 2100 Bioanalyzer. Amplification of TCR beta CDR3 regions was carried out from RNA transcripts. The TCR CDR3 was subjected to a first round of RT-PCR using the HTBI primer set and the Qiagen OneStep RT-PCR kit. The libraries were constructed in a second round of multiplex PCR and then size-selected and purified. Paired-end sequencing of the libraries was performed with 100 bp reads on an Illumina HiSeq2000. Per the authors' processing: SOAPnuke was used to process the raw data, removing reads that contained adapters or uncalled bases, had a mean Phred below 15, or lacked an exact match to the constant primer or identifier. High-quality paired reads were merged using COPE v1.2.5, and each unique nucleotide sequence was defined as a clonotype. MiTCR v1.1 was used to align the clonotypes against IMGT TRBV, TRBD and TRBJ reference segments. Analysis was restricted to V-J combinations with a frequency above 0.0001, which covered roughly 99% of repertoires. A TCS score was defined as the ratio between F50 (clonal expansion) and ExV (chaos), using BLOSUM62-based TCRdist between CDR3 peptides within each V-J. Welch's t-statistics and random forest reduced roughly 540 V-J features to 13, which were used in a naive Bayes classifier (R e1071). Through fastp at Q25 and MiXCR, TCRdb rebuilt clones from the public reads, retaining in-frame beta chains. Each CDR3 protein gets just one entry, which takes the most common genes and DNA from the rows behind it. The V and J calls follow TCRdb's processing rather than the paper's. The sample profile shows roughly 290,000 distinct CDR3 sequences; roughly 13% of them were found once. The ten largest clones add up to less than 8% of the sample.

What was sequenced was blood. This sequence uses TRBV6-1 and TRBJ2-1; the D gene is perhaps TRBD2, on 5 matching bases. The origin of this receptor is a woman between 35 and 50 years old with Graves' hyperthyroidism. The CDR3 reads as follows: CASTRGFEQFF. The DNA sequence is as follows: TGTGCCAGCACCCGGGGTTTCGAGCAGTTCTTC.